The 9 T cell receptor beta chains listed next were all sequenced from one sample in a study of shared clonotypes between healthy human individuals. Sequenced by immunoSEQ multiplex PCR; TCRdb stores in-frame clones only, minus some. The table includes about 500,000 clones, roughly 80% detected once. The sequenced sample consisted of PBMCs. These receptors all come from a middle-aged woman in good health. Some clones in this sample may be carry-over from other donors' samples.

Comment on this clone: A read error likely explains this, since a far larger clone differs by one base. Likely a read error: the CDR3 ends without its conserved phenylalanine or tryptophan. V usage is TRBV30 and J usage is TRBJ2-7, with no clear D. Germline V gene data show CDR1 as GTSNPN and CDR2 as SVGIG (reference sequence). The CDR3 is 13 amino acids. The V end lost 3 bases, the J end lost 10 bases, and 19 bases lay between the germline ends. The CDR3 protein is CAWSNTYKSKQYS. The CDR3 DNA follows: TGTGCCTGGAGCAATACTTACAAGTCCAAACAGTACTCC.

Remarks on this clone: A far more abundant clone sits one base away, making this likely a read error. The sample holds other DNA sequences that translate to the same CDR3. The chain couples TRBV28 to TRBJ1-5, with D possibly being TRBD1 (5 bases). CDR1 is MDHEN and CDR2 is SYDVKM in the germline V gene. With 5 bases removed from V and 3 bases from J, the gap between germline ends came to 14 bases. The CDR3 consists of 15 residues. CDR3: CASSGVGRINQPQHF. The CDR3 bases are TGTGCCAGCAGTGGGGTGGGACGAATCAATCAGCCCCAGCATTTT.

This clone was observed many times. The V and J genes are TRBV11-2 and TRBJ2-7; TRBD2 matches 9 bases. Germline V gene data show CDR1 as SGHAT and CDR2 as FQNNGV. V shed 4 bases, J shed 2 bases, and the junction held 6 bases outside the gene matches. The CDR3 extends over 15 amino acids. CDR3 DNA sequence: TGTGCCAGCAGCTGGGGGAGCGGGGGGACCTACGAGCAGTACTTC. It translates to CASSWGSGGTYEQYF.

As regards this clone: A far larger clone is a single base away, which makes a read error likely. Other DNA sequences in the same sample also yield this CDR3. The chain recombines TRBV11-2 with TRBJ1-5; weak D call: TRBD1 (6 bases). The V gene's germline CDR1 is SGHAT and CDR2 FQNNGV. V gave up 1 base and J gave up 3 bases, with 10 bases separating them. The CDR3 runs to 15 residues. This CDR3 is CASSLGGGANQPQHF. The DNA for the CDR3 is TGTGCCAGCAGCTTAGGCGGGGGGGCCAATCAGCCCCAGCATTTT.

This clone was detected ten times or more. The chain couples TRBV7-8 to TRBJ1-4; D call uncertain. The V and J ends lost 6 bases and 4 bases respectively, with 9 bases between them. This CDR3 has 13 residues. Germline V lookup: CDR1 SGHVS, CDR2 FQNEAQ. In DNA, the CDR3 is TGTGCCAGCAGGGGTGCTCGTAATGAAAAACTGTTTTTT. This codes for CASRGARNEKLFF. Complete variable domain (other parts from reference TRBV7-8 and TRBJ1-4): GAGVSQSPRYKVAKRGQDVALRCDPISGHVSLFWYQQALGQGPEFLTYFQNEAQLDKSGLPSDRFFAERPEGSVSTLKIQRTQQEDSAVYLCASRGARNEKLFFGSGTQLSVL.

The V and J genes are TRBV6-1 and TRBJ1-1; no clear D. Between the trimmed V and J ends, which lost 10 bases and 3 bases, there was a span of 9 bases. The CDR3 is made up of 11 amino acids. CDR1 is MNHNS and CDR2 is SASEGT in the germline V gene. The DNA for the CDR3 is TGTGCCACCCAACACGACACTGAAGCTTTCTTT. Protein product: CATQHDTEAFF.

About this clone: Since a far larger clone is one base different, this is likely a read error. Other DNA sequences within the sample encode an identical CDR3. V gene TRBV30 combines with J gene TRBJ2-3; tentatively, D is TRBD2 (5 bases). Looked up from germline, CDR1 is GTSNPN and CDR2 is SVGIG (reference sequence). V shed 1 base and J shed 4 bases, with 18 bases lying between them. The CDR3 has 16 amino acids. The CDR3 coding sequence is TGTGCCTGGAGTGGGCGGCTAGCAGGAGGACCAGATACGCAGTATTTT. It codes for CAWSGRLAGGPDTQYF.

V is TRBV7-6 and J is TRBJ1-1; D is unresolved. V was shortened by 1 base and J by 1 base, with 10 bases between the two germline ends. CDR3 size: 15 residues. CDR1 and CDR2 (germline): SGHVS, FNYEAQ. The CDR3 region is CASSLDRTANTEAFF. The CDR3, as DNA: TGTGCCAGCAGCTTAGATAGGACGGCGAACACTGAAGCTTTCTTT.

The genes are TRBV27 and TRBJ2-4; weak D call: TRBD2 (6 bases). Germline V CDR1 and CDR2: MNHEY, SMNVEV (reference sequence). The V and J ends lost 5 bases and 6 bases respectively, with 17 bases between them. This CDR3 spans 15 amino acids. CDR3 bases: TGTGCCAGCAGTCCCCTGGGTGGGGGAGGAAACATTCAGTACTTC. It translates to CASSPLGGGGNIQYF.